This record covers a single T cell receptor beta chain. Each CDR3 protein is one row after TCRdb ran MiXCR on the 5' RACE reads. This table has nearly 95,000 distinct CDR3 sequences, around 19% appearing once. This record belongs to a study of spatial heterogeneity in lung cancer. This sample's time point: blood at routine non-recurrence follow-up after resection. From germline, CDR1 is SGDLS and CDR2 YYNGEE. CDR3 length equals 14 residues. V shed 0 bases and J 7 bases; nucleotides not matched to a gene: 1. The chain uses TRBV9 and TRBJ2-1; 10 nucleotides match TRBD1. The material was PBMCs, obtained at follow-up. This sequence originates from a male donor with early-stage non-small cell lung cancer. DNA of the CDR3: TGTGCCAGCAGCGTAGAGGGACAGGGGAATGAGCAGTTCTTC. Translated, it gives CASSVEGQGNEQFF.